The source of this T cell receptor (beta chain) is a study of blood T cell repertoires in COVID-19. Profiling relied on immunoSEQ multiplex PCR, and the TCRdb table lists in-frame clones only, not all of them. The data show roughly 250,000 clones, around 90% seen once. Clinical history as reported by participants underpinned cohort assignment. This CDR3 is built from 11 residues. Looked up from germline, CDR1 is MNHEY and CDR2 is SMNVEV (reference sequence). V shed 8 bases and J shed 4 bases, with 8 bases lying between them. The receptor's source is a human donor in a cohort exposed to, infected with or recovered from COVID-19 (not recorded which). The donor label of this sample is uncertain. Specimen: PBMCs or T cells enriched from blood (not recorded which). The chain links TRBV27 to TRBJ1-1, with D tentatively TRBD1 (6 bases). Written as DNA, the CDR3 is TGTGCCAGCCAGGGGTTCACTGAAGCTTTCTTT. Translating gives CASQGFTEAFF.